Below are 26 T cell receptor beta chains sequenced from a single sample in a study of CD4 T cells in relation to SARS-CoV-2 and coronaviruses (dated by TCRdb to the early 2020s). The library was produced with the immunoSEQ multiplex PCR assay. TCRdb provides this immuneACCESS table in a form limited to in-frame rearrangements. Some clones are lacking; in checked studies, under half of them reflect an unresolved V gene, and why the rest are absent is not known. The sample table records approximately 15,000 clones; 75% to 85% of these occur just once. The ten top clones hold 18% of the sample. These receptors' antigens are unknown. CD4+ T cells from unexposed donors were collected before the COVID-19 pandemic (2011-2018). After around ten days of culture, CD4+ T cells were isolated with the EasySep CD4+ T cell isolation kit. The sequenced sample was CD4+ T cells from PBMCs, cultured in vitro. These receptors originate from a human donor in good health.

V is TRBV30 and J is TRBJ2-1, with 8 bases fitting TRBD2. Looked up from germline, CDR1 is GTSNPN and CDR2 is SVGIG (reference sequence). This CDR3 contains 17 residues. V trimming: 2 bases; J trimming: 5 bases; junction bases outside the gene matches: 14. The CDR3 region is CAWSTSGRGIIDNEQFF. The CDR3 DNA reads TGTGCCTGGAGTACCAGCGGGAGAGGAATTATAGACAATGAGCAGTTCTTC.

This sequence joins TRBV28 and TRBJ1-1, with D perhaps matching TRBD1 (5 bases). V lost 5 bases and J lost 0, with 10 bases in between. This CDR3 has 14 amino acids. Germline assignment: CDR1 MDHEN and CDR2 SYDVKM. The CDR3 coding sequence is TGTGCCAGCAGTAGGCGGGGGATGAACACTGAAGCTTTCTTT. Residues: CASSRRGMNTEAFF.

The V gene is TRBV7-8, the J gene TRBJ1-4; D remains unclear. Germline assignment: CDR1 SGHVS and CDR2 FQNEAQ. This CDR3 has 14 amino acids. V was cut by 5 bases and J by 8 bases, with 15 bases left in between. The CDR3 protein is CASSPIIRTEKLFF. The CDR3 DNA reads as TGTGCCAGCAGCCCAATCATCCGGACCGAAAAACTGTTTTTT.

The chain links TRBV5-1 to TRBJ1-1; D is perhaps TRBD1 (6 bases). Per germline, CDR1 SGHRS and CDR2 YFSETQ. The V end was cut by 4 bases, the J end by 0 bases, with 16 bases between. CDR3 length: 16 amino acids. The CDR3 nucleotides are TGCGCCAGCAGCAGGCTAGGACAGCGGATGAACACTGAAGCTTTCTTT. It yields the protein CASSRLGQRMNTEAFF.

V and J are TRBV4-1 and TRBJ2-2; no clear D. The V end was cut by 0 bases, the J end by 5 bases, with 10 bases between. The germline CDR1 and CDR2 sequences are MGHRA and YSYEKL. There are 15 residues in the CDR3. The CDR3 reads CASSQDDRYTGELFF. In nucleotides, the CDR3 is TGCGCCAGCAGCCAAGATGATAGGTATACCGGGGAGCTGTTTTTT.

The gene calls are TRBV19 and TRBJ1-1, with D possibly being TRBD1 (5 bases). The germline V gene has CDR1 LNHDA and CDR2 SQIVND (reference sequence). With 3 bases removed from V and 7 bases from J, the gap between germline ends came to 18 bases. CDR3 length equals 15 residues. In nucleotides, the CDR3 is TGTGCCAGTAGTATTTATTTTGGGGGTGTAAGTGAAGCTTTCTTT. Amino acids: CASSIYFGGVSEAFF.

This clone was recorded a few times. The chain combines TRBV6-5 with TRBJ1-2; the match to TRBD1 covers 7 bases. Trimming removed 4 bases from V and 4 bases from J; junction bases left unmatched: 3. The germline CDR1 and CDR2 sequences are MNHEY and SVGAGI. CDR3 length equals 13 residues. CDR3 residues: CASSSTGVYGYTF. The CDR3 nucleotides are TGTGCCAGCAGTTCTACAGGGGTCTATGGCTACACCTTC.

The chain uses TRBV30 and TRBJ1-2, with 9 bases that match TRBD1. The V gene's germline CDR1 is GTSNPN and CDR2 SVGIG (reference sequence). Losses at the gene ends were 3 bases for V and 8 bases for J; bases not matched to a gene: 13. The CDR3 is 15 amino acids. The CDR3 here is CAWSRGQGGTGGYTF. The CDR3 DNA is TGTGCCTGGAGCCGGGGACAGGGCGGCACGGGGGGCTACACCTTC. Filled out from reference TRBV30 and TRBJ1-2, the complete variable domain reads SQTIHQWPATLVQPVGSPLSLECTVEGTSNPNLYWYRQAAGRGLQLLFYSVGIGQISSEVPQNLSASRPQDRQFILSSKKLLLSDSGFYLCAWSRGQGGTGGYTFGSGTRLTVV.

The CDR3 DNA is TGTGCCAGCAAATCACAGCCGGAGACAGTCGGGAATGGCTACACCTTC. Translating gives CASKSQPETVGNGYTF. The J gene is TRBJ1-2, the V gene TRBV2, with D maybe TRBD1 (5 bases). CDR1 SNHLY and CDR2 FYNNEI come from the germline V gene. The CDR3 loop spans 16 amino acids. V lost 7 bases to trimming and J lost 6 bases, with 24 bases between them.

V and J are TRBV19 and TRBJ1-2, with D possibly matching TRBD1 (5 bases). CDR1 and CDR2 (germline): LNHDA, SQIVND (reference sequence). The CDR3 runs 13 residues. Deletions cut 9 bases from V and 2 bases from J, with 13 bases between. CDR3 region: CASLQGVNYGYTF. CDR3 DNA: TGTGCCAGCCTCCAGGGCGTAAACTATGGCTACACCTTC.

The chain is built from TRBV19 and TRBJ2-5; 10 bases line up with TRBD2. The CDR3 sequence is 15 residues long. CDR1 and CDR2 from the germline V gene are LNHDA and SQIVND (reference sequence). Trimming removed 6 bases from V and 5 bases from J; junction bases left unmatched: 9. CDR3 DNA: TGTGCCAGTAGCAAACTAGCGGGGCTGGCGGAGACCCAGTACTTC. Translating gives CASSKLAGLAETQYF.

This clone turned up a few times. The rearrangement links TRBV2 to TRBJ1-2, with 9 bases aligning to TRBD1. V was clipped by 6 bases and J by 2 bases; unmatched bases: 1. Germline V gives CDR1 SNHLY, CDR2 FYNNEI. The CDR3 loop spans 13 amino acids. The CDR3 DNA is TGTGCCAGCAGCGGGACAGGGAACTATGGCTACACCTTC. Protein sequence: CASSGTGNYGYTF. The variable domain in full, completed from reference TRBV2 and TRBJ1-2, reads EPEVTQTPSHQVTQMGQEVILRCVPISNHLYFYWYRQILGQKVEFLVSFYNNEISEKSEIFDDQFSVERPDGSNFTLKIRSTKLEDSAMYFCASSGTGNYGYTFGSGTRLTVV.

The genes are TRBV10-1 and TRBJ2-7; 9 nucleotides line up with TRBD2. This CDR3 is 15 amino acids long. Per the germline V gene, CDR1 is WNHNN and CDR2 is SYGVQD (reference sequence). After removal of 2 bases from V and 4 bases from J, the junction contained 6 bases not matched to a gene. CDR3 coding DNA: TGCGCCAGCAGTGAGGAGATAGCGGGAGTATACGAGCAGTACTTC. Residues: CASSEEIAGVYEQYF.

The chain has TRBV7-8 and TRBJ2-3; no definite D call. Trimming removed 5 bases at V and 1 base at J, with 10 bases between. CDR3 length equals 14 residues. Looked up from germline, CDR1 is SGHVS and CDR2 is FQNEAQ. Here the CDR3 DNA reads TGTGCCAGCAGCCCCCGAGAGGGCACAGATACGCAGTATTTT. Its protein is CASSPREGTDTQYF.

The DNA of the CDR3 is TGTGCCTGGGGACTAGCGGGCCTTCTCCACGAGCAGTACTTC. It translates to CAWGLAGLLHEQYF. V and J are TRBV30 and TRBJ2-7; 11 positions match TRBD2. The CDR3 totals 14 residues. Unmatched junction bases numbered 8, after V lost 5 bases and J lost 5 bases. CDR1 GTSNPN and CDR2 SVGIG come from the germline V gene (reference sequence). Full variable domain (rest looked up from reference TRBV30 and TRBJ2-7): SQTIHQWPATLVQPVGSPLSLECTVEGTSNPNLYWYRQAAGRGLQLLFYSVGIGQISSEVPQNLSASRPQDRQFILSSKKLLLSDSGFYLCAWGLAGLLHEQYFGPGTRLTVT.

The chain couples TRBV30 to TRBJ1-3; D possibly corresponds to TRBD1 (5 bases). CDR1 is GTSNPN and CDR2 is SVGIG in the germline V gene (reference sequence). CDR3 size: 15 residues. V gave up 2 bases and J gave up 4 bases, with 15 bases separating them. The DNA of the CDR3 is TGTGCCTGGAGTCCCGGCGCAGGGTGGGGAAACACCATATATTTT. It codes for CAWSPGAGWGNTIYF.

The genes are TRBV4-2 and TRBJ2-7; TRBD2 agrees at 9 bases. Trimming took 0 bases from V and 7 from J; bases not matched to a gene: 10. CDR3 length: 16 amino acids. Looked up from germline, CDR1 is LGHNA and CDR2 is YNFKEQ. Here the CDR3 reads CASSQDLQAGGGEQYF. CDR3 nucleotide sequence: TGTGCCAGCAGCCAAGACCTCCAAGCGGGAGGCGGAGAGCAGTACTTC.

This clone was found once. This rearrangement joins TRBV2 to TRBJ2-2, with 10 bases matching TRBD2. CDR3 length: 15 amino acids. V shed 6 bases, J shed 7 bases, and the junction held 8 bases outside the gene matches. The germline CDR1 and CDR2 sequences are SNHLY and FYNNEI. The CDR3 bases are TGTGCCAGCAGGGCCGCTAGCGGGAGAATCGGGGAGCTGTTTTTT. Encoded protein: CASRAASGRIGELFF.

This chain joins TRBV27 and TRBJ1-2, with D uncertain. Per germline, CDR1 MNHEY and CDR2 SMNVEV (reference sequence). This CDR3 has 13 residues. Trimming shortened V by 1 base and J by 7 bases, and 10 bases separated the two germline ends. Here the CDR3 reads CASSLYDGTGYTF. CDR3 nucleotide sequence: TGTGCCAGCAGTTTATATGACGGTACTGGCTACACCTTC.

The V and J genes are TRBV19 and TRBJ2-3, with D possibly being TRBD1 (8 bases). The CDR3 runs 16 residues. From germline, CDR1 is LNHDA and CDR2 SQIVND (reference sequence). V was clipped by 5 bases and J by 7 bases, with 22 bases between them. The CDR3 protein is CASSPGWTGRGNTQYF. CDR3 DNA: TGTGCCAGTAGTCCAGGATGGACAGGGAGGGGTAATACGCAGTATTTT. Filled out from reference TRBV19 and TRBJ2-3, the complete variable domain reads DGGITQSPKYLFRKEGQNVTLSCEQNLNHDAMYWYRQDPGQGLRLIYYSQIVNDFQKGDIAEGYSVSREKKESFPLTVTSAQKNPTAFYLCASSPGWTGRGNTQYFGPGTRLTVL.

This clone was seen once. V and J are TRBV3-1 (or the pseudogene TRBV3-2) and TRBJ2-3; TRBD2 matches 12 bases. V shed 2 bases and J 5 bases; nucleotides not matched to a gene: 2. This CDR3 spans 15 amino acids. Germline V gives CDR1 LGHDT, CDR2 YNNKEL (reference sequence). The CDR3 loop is CASSQWGLAGDTQYF. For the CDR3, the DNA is TGTGCCAGCAGCCAATGGGGACTAGCGGGAGATACGCAGTATTTT.

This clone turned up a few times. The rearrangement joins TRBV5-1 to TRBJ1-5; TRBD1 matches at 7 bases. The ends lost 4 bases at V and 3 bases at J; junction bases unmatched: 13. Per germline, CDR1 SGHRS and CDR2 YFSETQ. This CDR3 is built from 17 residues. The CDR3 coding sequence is TGCGCCAGCAGCCCCACACCACCGACAGGGATCAATCAGCCCCAGCATTTT. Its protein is CASSPTPPTGINQPQHF.

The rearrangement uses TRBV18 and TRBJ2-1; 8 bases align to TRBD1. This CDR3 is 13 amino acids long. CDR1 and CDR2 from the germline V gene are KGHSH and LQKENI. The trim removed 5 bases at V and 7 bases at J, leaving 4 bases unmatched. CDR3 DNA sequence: TGTGCCAGCTCAACAGGGGGTATGAATGAGCAGTTCTTC. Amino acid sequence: CASSTGGMNEQFF.

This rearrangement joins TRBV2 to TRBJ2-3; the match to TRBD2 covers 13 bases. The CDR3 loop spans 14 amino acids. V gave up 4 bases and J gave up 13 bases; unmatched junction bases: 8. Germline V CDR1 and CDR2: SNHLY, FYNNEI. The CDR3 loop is CASSARLAGGVEYF. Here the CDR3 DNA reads TGTGCCAGCAGTGCAAGACTAGCGGGAGGAGTTGAGTATTTT.

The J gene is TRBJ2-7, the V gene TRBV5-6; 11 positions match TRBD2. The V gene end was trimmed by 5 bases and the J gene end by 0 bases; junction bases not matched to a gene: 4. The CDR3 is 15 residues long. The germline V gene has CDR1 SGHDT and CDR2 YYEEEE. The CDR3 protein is CASSRTSGPSYEQYF. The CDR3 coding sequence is TGTGCCAGCAGTCGGACTAGCGGGCCCTCCTACGAGCAGTACTTC. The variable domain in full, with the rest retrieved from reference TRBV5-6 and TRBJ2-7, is DAGVTQSPTHLIKTRGQQVTLRCSPKSGHDTVSWYQQALGQGPQFIFQYYEEEERQRGNFPDRFSGHQFPNYSSELNVNALLLGDSALYLCASSRTSGPSYEQYFGPGTRLTVT.

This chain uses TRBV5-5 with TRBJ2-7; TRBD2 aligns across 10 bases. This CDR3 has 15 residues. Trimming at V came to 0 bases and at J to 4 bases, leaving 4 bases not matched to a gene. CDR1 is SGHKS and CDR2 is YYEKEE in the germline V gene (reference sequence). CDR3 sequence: CASSLEGLAIYEQYF. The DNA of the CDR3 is TGTGCCAGCAGCTTGGAGGGACTAGCGATATACGAGCAGTACTTC.